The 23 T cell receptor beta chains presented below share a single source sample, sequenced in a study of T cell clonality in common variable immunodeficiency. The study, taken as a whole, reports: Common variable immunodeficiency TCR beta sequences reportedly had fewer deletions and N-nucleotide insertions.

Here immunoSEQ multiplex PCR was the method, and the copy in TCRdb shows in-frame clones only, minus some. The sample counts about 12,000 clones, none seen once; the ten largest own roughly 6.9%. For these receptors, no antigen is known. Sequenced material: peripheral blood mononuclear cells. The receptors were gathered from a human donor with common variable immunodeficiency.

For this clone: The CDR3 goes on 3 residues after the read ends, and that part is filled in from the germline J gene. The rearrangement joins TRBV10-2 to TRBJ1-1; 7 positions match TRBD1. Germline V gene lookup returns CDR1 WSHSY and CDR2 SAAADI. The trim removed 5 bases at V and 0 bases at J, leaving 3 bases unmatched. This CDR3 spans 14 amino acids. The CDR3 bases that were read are TGCGCCAGCAGTCCCGACAGGGTGAACACTGAA. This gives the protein CASSPDRVNTE. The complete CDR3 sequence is CASSPDRVNTEAFF.

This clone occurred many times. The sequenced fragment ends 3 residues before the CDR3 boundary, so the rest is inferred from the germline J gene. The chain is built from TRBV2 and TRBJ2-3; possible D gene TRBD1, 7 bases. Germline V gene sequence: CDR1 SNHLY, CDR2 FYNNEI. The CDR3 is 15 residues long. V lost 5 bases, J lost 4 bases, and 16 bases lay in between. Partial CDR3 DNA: TGTGCCAGCAGTCTTCCGCAGGGGGGACCAGATACG. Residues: CASSLPQGGPDT. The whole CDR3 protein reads CASSLPQGGPDTQYF.

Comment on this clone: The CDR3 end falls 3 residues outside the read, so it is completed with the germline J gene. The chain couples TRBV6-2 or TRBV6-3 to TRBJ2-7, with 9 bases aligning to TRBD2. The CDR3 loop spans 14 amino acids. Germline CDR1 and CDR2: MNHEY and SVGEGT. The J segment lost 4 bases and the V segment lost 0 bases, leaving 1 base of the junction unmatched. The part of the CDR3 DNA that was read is TGTGCCAGCAGTTACTCTAGCGGGGGATACGAG. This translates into CASSYSSGGYE. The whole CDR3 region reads CASSYSSGGYEQYF.

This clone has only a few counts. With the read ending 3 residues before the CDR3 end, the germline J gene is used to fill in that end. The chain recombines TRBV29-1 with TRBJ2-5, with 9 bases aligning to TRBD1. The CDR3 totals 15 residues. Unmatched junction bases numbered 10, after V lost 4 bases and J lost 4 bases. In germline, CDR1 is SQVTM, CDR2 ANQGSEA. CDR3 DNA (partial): TGCAGCGTTGTCCACCTCCGGGACAGGGCAGAGACC. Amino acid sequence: CSVVHLRDRAET. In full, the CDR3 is CSVVHLRDRAETQYF. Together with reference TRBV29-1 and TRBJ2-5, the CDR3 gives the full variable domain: SAVISQKPSRDICQRGTSLTIQCQVDSQVTMMFWYRQQPGQSLTLIATANQGSEATYESGFVIDKFPISRPNLTFSTLTVSNMSPEDSSIYLCSVVHLRDRAETQYFGPGTRLLVL.

CDR3 protein: CASSLLMNTEAFF. The sequenced part of the CDR3 DNA is TGTGCCAGTAGCTTACTAATGAACACTGAA. The chain combines TRBV19 with TRBJ1-1, with no clear D. The read ends 3 residues early relative to the CDR3; the germline J gene fills the gap. CDR3 length: 13 residues. Germline assignment: CDR1 LNHDA and CDR2 SQIVND (reference sequence). V was cut by 6 bases and J by 0 bases, with 8 bases left in between. The whole variable domain, remainder taken from reference TRBV19 and TRBJ1-1, is DGGITQSPKYLFRKEGQNVTLSCEQNLNHDAMYWYRQDPGQGLRLIYYSQIVNDFQKGDIAEGYSVSREKKESFPLTVTSAQKNPTAFYLCASSLLMNTEAFFGQGTRLTVV.

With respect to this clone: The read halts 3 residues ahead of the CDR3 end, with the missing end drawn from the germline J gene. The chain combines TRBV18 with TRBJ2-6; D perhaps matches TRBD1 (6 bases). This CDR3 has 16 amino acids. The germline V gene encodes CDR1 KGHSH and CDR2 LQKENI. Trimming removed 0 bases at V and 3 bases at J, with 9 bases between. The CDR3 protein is CASSPPQGIGANVLTF. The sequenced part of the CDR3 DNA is TGTGCCAGCTCACCACCGCAGGGGATTGGGGCCAACGTC.

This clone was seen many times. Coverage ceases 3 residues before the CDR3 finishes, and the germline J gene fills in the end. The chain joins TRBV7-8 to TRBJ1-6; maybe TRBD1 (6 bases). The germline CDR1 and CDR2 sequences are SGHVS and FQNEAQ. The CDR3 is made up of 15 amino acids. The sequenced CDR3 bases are TGTGCCAGCAGCTTAGAGGCGGGGGGGCTAGGGCCC. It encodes CASSLEAGGLGP. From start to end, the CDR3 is CASSLEAGGLGPLHF.

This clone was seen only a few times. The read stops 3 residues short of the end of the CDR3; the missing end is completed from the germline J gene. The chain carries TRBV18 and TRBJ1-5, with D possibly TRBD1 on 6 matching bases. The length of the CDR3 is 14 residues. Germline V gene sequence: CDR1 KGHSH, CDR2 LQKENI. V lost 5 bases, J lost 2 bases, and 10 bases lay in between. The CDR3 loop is CASSERTGNQPQHF. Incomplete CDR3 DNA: TGTGCCAGCTCAGAACGGACAGGCAATCAGCCC.

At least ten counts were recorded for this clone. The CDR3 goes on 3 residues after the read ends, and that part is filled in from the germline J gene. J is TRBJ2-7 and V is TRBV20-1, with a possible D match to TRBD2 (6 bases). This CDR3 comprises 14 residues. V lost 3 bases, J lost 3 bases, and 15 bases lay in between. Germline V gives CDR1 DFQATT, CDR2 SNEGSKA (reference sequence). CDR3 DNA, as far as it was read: TGCAGTGCTAGTTACCGGGACTCCAACTACGAG. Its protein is CSASYRDSNYE. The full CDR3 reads CSASYRDSNYEQYF.

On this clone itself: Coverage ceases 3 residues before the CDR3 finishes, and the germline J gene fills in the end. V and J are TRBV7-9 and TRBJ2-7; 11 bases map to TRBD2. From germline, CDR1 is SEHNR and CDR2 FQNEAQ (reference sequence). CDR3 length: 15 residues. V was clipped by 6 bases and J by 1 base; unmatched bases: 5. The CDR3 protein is CASRLAGGLSYEQYF. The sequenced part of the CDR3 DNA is TGTGCCAGCAGGCTAGCGGGGGGTCTTTCCTACGAG.

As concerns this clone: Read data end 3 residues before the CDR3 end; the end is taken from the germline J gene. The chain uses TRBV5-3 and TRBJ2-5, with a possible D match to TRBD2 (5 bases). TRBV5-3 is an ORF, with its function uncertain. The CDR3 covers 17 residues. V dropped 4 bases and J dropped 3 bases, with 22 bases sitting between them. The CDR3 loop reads CARSGSFALDWEETQYF. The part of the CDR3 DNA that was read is TGTGCCAGAAGCGGATCCTTCGCACTAGACTGGGAAGAGACC.

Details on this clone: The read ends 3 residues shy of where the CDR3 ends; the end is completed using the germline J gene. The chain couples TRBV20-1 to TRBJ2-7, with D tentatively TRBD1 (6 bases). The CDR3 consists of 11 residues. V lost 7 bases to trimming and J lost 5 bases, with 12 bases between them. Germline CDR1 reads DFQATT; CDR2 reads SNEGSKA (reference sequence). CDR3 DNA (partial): TGCAGTGGCTTAACAGGGAACGAG. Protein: CSGLTGNE. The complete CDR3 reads CSGLTGNEQYF.

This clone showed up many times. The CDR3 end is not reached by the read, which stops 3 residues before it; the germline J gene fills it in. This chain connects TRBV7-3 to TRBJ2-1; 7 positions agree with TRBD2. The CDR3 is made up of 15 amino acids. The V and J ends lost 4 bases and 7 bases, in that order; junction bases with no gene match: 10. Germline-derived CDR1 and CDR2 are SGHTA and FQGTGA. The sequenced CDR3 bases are TGTGCCAGCAGCTCAACCAGGACTAGTTTTAATGAG. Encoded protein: CASSSTRTSFNE. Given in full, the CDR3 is CASSSTRTSFNEQFF.

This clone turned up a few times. This chain's CDR3 is CASSPLLAGTYEQYF. CDR3 bases read: TGTGCCAGTAGTCCGTTGCTAGCGGGGACCTACGAG. The V call is TRBV19, the J call TRBJ2-7; 9 nucleotides match TRBD2. The missing CDR3 end, 3 residues past where the read stops, is filled in from the germline J gene. The CDR3 spans 15 residues. Germline V gene sequence: CDR1 LNHDA, CDR2 SQIVND (reference sequence). Losses at the gene ends were 5 bases for V and 2 bases for J; bases not matched to a gene: 7. Full variable domain (missing parts from reference TRBV19 and TRBJ2-7): DGGITQSPKYLFRKEGQNVTLSCEQNLNHDAMYWYRQDPGQGLRLIYYSQIVNDFQKGDIAEGYSVSREKKESFPLTVTSAQKNPTAFYLCASSPLLAGTYEQYFGPGTRLTVT.

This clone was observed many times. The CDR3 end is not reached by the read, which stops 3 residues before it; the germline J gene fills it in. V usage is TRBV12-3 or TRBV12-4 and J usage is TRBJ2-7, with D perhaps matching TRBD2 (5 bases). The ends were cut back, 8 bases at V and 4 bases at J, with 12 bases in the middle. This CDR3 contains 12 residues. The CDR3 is CASRGGGYEQYF. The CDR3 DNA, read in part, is TGTGCCAGCCGCGGAGGTGGGTACGAG.

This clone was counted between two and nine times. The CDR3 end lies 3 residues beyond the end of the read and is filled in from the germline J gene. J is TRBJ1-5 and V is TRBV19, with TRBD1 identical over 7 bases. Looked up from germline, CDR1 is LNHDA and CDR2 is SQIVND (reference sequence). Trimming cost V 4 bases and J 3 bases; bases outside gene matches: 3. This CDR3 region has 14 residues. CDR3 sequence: CASSTQGINQPQHF. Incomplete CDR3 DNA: TGTGCCAGTAGTACACAGGGGATCAATCAGCCC.

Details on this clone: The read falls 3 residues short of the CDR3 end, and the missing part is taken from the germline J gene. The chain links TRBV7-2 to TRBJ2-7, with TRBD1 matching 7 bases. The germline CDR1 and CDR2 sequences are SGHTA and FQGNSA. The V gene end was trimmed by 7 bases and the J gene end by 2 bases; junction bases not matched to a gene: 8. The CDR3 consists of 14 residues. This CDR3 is CASISTGWTYEQYF. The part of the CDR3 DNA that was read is TGTGCCAGCATCTCGACAGGGTGGACCTACGAG.

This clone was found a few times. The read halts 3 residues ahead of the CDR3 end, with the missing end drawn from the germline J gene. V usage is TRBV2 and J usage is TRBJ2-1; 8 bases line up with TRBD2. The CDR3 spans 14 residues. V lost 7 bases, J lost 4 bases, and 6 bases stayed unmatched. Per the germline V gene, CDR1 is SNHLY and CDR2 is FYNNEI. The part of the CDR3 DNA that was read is TGTGCCAGCATTTTCGGCGGGGGGTACAATGAG. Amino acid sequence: CASIFGGGYNE. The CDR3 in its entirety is CASIFGGGYNEQFF.

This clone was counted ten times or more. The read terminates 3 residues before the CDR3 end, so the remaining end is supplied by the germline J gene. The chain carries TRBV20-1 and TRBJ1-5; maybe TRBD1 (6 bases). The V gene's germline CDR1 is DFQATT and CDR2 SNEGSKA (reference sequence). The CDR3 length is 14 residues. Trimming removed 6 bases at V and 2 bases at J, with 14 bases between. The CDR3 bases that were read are TGCAGTGCGAACAGGGATCGGGGCAATCAGCCC. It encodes CSANRDRGNQP. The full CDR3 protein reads CSANRDRGNQPQHF.

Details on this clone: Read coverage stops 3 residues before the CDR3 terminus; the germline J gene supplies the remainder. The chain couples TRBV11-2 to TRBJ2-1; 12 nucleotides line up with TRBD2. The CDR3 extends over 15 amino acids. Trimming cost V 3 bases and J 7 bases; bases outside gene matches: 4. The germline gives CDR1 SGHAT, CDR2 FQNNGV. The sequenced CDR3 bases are TGTGCCAGCAGCTTCGGGACTAGCGGGTTGAATGAG. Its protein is CASSFGTSGLNE. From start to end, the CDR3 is CASSFGTSGLNEQFF.

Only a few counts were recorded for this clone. The CDR3 here is CASSLVDREHEQYF. CDR3 DNA (partial): TGCGCCAGCAGCTTGGTGGACAGGGAACACGAG. The rearrangement joins TRBV5-1 to TRBJ2-7; 8 nucleotides align to TRBD1. The CDR3 goes on 3 residues after the read ends, and that part is filled in from the germline J gene. The V segment lost 0 bases and the J segment 5 bases; nucleotides outside the gene matches: 4. CDR1 SGHRS and CDR2 YFSETQ come from the germline V gene. There are 14 residues in the CDR3.

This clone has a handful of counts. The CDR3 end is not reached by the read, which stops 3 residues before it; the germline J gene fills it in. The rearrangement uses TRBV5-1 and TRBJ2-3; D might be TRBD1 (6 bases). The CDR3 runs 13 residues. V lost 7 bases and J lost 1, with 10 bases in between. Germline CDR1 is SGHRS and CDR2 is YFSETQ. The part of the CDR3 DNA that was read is TGCGCCAGCCAAACAGGGCGCACAGATACG. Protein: CASQTGRTDT. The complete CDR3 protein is CASQTGRTDTQYF.

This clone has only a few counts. CDR3: CASTSDWPNSYEQYF. The CDR3 bases that were read are TGTGCCAGTACCTCAGATTGGCCGAACTCCTACGAG. V is TRBV2 and J is TRBJ2-7; D is undetermined. The CDR3 extends 3 residues past the end of the read, so its final part is completed from the germline J gene. Trimming took 9 bases from V and 0 from J, leaving 18 bases between them. Germline CDR1 and CDR2: SNHLY and FYNNEI. CDR3 size: 15 residues.